Listed below are T cell receptor beta chains from one sample, sequenced in a study of cytomegalovirus exposure and HLA in healthy donors. This table comes from immunoSEQ multiplex PCR, and its TCRdb copy is limited to in-frame clones, with some not included. The table lists under 250,000 clones, roughly 91% of them singletons. The sequenced sample consisted of PBMCs. All receptors derive from a woman younger than 30 in good health and CMV-seropositive. The CDR3 runs from the conserved cysteine through the conserved F or W. D genes are given only for firm matches. Size tells how often a clone was seen (once, few, many) or the class of an expanded clone, and some rows leave it out.

d_call	v_call	j_call	clone_size	cdr3_aa	cdr3_nt
.	TRBV27	TRBJ2-2	.	CASSSLSTGELFF	TGTGCCAGCAGTTCCCTCAGCACCGGGGAGCTGTTTTTT
TRBD2	TRBV5-1	TRBJ2-7	.	CASSFPGEGGGYEQYF	TGCGCCAGCAGCTTCCCCGGGGAGGGCGGGGGATACGAGCAGTACTTC
.	TRBV19	TRBJ2-4	.	CASSIVGGSKNIQYF	TGTGCCAGTAGTATAGTCGGAGGTTCCAAAAACATTCAGTACTTC
.	TRBV5-1	TRBJ2-2	.	CASRVAENTGELFF	TGCGCCAGCAGGGTAGCGGAGAACACCGGGGAGCTGTTTTTT
.	TRBV9	TRBJ2-3	.	CASSPTVSTDTQYF	TGTGCCAGCAGCCCGACAGTAAGCACAGATACGCAGTATTTT
.	TRBV28	TRBJ2-7	.	CASSFPDLSYEQYF	TGTGCCAGCAGTTTTCCCGACTTATCCTACGAGCAGTACTTC
TRBD2	TRBV4-2	TRBJ2-3	.	CASSQDLGAGGRNTQYF	TGTGCCAGCAGCCAAGATTTAGGAGCGGGAGGGCGGAATACGCAGTATTTT
TRBD2	TRBV18	TRBJ2-1	.	CASSSSGRWNEQFF	TGTGCCAGCTCATCTAGCGGGAGATGGAATGAGCAGTTCTTC
.	TRBV28	TRBJ1-4	few	CASSFNEKLFF	TGTGCCAGCAGCTTTAATGAAAAACTGTTTTTT
.	TRBV27	TRBJ1-5	.	CASSLAGYNQPQHF	TGTGCCAGCAGTTTGGCGGGCTACAATCAGCCCCAGCATTTT
.	TRBV2	TRBJ1-1	.	CASSEYRTNTEAFF	TGTGCCAGCAGTGAATACAGGACGAACACTGAAGCTTTCTTT
.	TRBV7-9	TRBJ2-5	.	CASSFGRGPGGGETQYF	TGTGCCAGCAGCTTCGGGAGGGGGCCGGGTGGGGGAGAGACCCAGTACTTC
TRBD2	TRBV27	TRBJ2-7	once	CASSLGGTGEQYF	TGTGCCAGCAGTTTGGGAGGGACGGGCGAGCAGTACTTC
.	TRBV5-1	TRBJ1-4	.	CASSWWLNEKLFF	TGCGCCAGCAGCTGGTGGCTTAATGAAAAACTGTTTTTT
.	TRBV28	TRBJ2-7	.	CASSVSHEQYF	TGTGCCAGCAGTGTTAGCCACGAGCAGTACTTC
TRBD1	TRBV2	TRBJ2-7	once	CASSDSGTGYEQYF	TGTGCCAGCAGTGACTCGGGGACAGGCTACGAGCAGTACTTC
TRBD1	TRBV18	TRBJ2-1	.	CASSSRDRVYNEQFF	TGTGCCAGCTCCTCGAGGGACAGGGTCTACAATGAGCAGTTCTTC
TRBD2	TRBV25-1	TRBJ2-1	few	CASAGTSGVYEQFF	TGTGCCAGCGCCGGGACTAGCGGGGTCTATGAGCAGTTCTTC
.	TRBV28	TRBJ2-1	.	CASGVAGGEQFF	TGTGCCAGCGGGGTGGCGGGCGGTGAGCAGTTCTTC
TRBD2	TRBV19	TRBJ2-7	.	CASGYGGSSYEQYF	TGTGCCAGTGGGTACGGGGGGTCGTCCTACGAGCAGTACTTC
TRBD2	TRBV2	TRBJ2-1	.	CASRGGRVAPFWPYNEQFF	TGTGCCAGCAGGGGAGGGAGAGTAGCCCCGTTTTGGCCTTACAATGAGCAGTTCTTC
TRBD1	TRBV7-8	TRBJ1-5	.	CASSLSRTGNQPQHF	TGTGCCAGCAGCTTATCGCGGACAGGGAATCAGCCCCAGCATTTT
.	TRBV2	TRBJ2-6	.	CASSVTGANVLTF	TGTGCCAGCAGTGTAACTGGGGCCAACGTCCTGACTTTC
.	TRBV6-5	TRBJ2-5	.	CASSDPVAQETQYF	TGTGCCAGCAGTGACCCCGTAGCCCAAGAGACCCAGTACTTC
TRBD2	TRBV11-3	TRBJ2-1	once	CASSPGTSGSFEQFF	TGTGCCAGCAGCCCCGGGACTAGCGGGAGCTTTGAGCAGTTCTTC
.	TRBV11-2	TRBJ2-7	.	CASSSLNRRVYEQYF	TGTGCCAGCAGCTCCCTAAATAGGAGAGTCTACGAGCAGTACTTC
TRBD2	TRBV19	TRBJ2-3	.	CASSIGGRGDTQYF	TGTGCCAGTAGTATAGGCGGGAGGGGAGATACGCAGTATTTT
TRBD2	TRBV5-1	TRBJ2-1	.	CASSLGWTSGANEQFF	TGCGCCAGCAGCTTAGGATGGACTAGCGGGGCTAATGAGCAGTTCTTC
.	TRBV6-5	TRBJ2-3	.	CASSYSWGQGTDTQYF	TGTGCCAGCAGTTACTCTTGGGGGCAAGGGACAGATACGCAGTATTTT
TRBD2	TRBV7-9	TRBJ2-1	.	CASSSIGLADYNEQFF	TGTGCCAGCAGCTCCATAGGACTAGCGGACTACAATGAGCAGTTCTTC
.	TRBV7-3	TRBJ1-5	.	CASSLGGDQPQHF	TGTGCCAGCAGCTTAGGCGGGGATCAGCCCCAGCATTTT
.	TRBV7-9	TRBJ2-7	.	CASSFDGRPTYEQYF	TGTGCCAGCAGCTTCGACGGGAGACCAACCTACGAGCAGTACTTC
TRBD2	TRBV7-2	TRBJ2-1	.	CASSPARGRTSGAEQFF	TGTGCCAGCAGCCCCGCCCGGGGGAGGACTAGCGGGGCAGAGCAGTTCTTC
.	TRBV4-2	TRBJ1-3	.	CASSQDWASSGNTIYF	TGTGCCAGCAGCCAAGATTGGGCGAGCTCTGGAAACACCATATATTTT
TRBD1	TRBV7-3	TRBJ1-1	.	CASSLSQGAITEAFF	TGTGCCAGCAGCTTAAGCCAGGGGGCAATCACTGAAGCTTTCTTT
.	TRBV19	TRBJ2-7	once	CASSTGTEAYEQYF	TGTGCCAGTAGTACCGGGACTGAGGCGTACGAGCAGTACTTC
.	TRBV5-6	TRBJ2-1	.	CASSFSDEQFF	TGTGCCAGCAGCTTCTCAGATGAGCAGTTCTTC
.	TRBV2	TRBJ2-1	.	CASKREAYDRLNEQFF	TGTGCCAGCAAAAGGGAGGCCTACGATAGACTCAATGAGCAGTTCTTC
TRBD2	TRBV6-1	TRBJ2-3	.	CASSEAGSGRTDTQYF	TGTGCCAGCAGTGAAGCGGGCAGCGGGAGAACAGATACGCAGTATTTT